This TCR beta chain was recorded in a study of response to subunit inactivated influenza vaccine (dated by TCRdb to 2017 to 2018). As for the study more broadly: Deep quantitative profiling of the T cell receptor repertoire was used in the study to follow responses to a trivalent subunit inactivated influenza vaccine.

Study-wide findings and limitations: The authors suggested that each seasonal influenza vaccination may recruit only a limited number of new T cells.

Regarding this clonotype: The antigen this receptor binds is unknown. The sample holds no much larger clone one base away, and base qualities are not on file.

Reading from cysteine to phenylalanine, the CDR3 counts 12 amino acids. Only the CDR3 part of the read is kept: 36 bases, read in frame from the first base. Via the germline V gene, CDR1 is SNHLY and CDR2 FYNNEI. Deletion took 7 bases off V and 9 bases off J, with a span of 10 bases between the germline ends. The method behind the library was RT-PCR. Sequencing was carried out with an Illumina HiSeq 2500. TCRdb trimmed the raw reads at Q25, called clones with MiXCR and kept productive beta chains. Merged by CDR3 protein, the rows form single entries marked with the most common genes and DNA. This sample holds roughly 570,000 distinct CDR3 sequences; 13% to 15% were observed only once. In total, the top ten clones hold 11% of the sample.

This sequence uses TRBV2 and TRBJ1-6; the best D guess is TRBD1, with 5 bases matching. This TCR was sampled from a man aged 45-65 years who received an inactivated influenza vaccine. Donor details come from another sample of the same person, matched by shared clones. The source was PBMCs from blood, collected 12 days after vaccination. In nucleotide form, the sequence is TGTGCCAGCACCCCTGACAGTTCACCCCTCCACTTT. This is translated as CASTPDSSPLHF.